This is a list of T cell receptor beta chains from one sample in a study of beta chain features in type 1 diabetes. Clones were sequenced by immunoSEQ multiplex PCR, and TCRdb holds only the in-frame ones, with some missing. The sample carries 430,000 or so clones, about an eighth recorded once. The sequencing sample was made of naive CD4+ T cells from blood. The receptors here all came from a woman between 18 and 30 years old in good health. CDR3s include the opening cysteine and the closing phenylalanine or tryptophan. A D gene is named only where the DNA matches it firmly. Clone size is stated in some rows and not others, as once, few, many or a class when expanded.

D gene,V gene,J gene,clone size,CDR3 protein,CDR3 DNA
TRBD1,TRBV7-2,TRBJ1-1,-,CASSLNRDRVKAFF,TGTGCCAGCAGCTTAAATCGGGACAGGGTTAAAGCTTTCTTT
TRBD1,TRBV4-2,TRBJ2-2,-,CASSQRQGLNTGELFF,TGTGCCAGCAGCCAGAGACAGGGCCTCAACACCGGGGAGCTGTTTTTT
-,TRBV4-1,TRBJ1-2,few,CASSQDSRRNYGYTF,TGCGCCAGCAGCCAAGACTCCCGCAGAAACTATGGCTACACCTTC
-,TRBV20-1,TRBJ2-3,-,CSASVGVSYF,TGCAGTGCTAGTGTCGGAGTCTCCTATTTT
TRBD1,TRBV4-1,TRBJ1-1,-,CASSQLPGQLAFF,TGCGCCAGCAGCCAACTCCCGGGACAGCTGGCTTTCTTT
-,TRBV19,TRBJ1-3,-,CASSSRNTIYF,TGTGCCAGTAGTTCAAGAAACACCATATATTTT
-,TRBV29-1,TRBJ2-3,few,CSVVLERGTDTQYF,TGCAGCGTTGTACTCGAGAGGGGCACAGATACGCAGTATTTT
-,TRBV25-1,TRBJ2-1,few,CASSGPMPSHNEQFF,TGTGCCAGCAGTGGTCCCATGCCCAGCCACAATGAGCAGTTCTTC
-,TRBV7-2,TRBJ2-2,few,CASSLHTGELFF,TGTGCCAGCAGCTTACACACCGGGGAGCTGTTTTTT
-,TRBV9,TRBJ1-4,-,CASSVTGARAEKLFF,TGTGCCAGCAGCGTCACCGGGGCCCGAGCCGAAAAACTGTTTTTT
-,TRBV9,TRBJ1-2,-,CASSQSHRDGYTF,TGTGCCAGCAGCCAGTCTCACAGGGATGGCTACACCTTC
TRBD1,TRBV11-3,TRBJ2-7,-,CASSRGQGYEQYF,TGTGCCAGCAGTCGGGGACAGGGGTACGAGCAGTACTTC
-,TRBV4-1,TRBJ1-2,-,CASSQETGLNYGYTF,TGCGCCAGCAGCCAAGAAACCGGCCTTAACTATGGCTACACCTTC
TRBD2,TRBV18,TRBJ2-5,-,CASSPLGLAETQYF,TGTGCCAGCTCACCTCTGGGACTAGCAGAGACCCAGTACTTC
-,TRBV16,TRBJ1-2,few,CASSQFPITGKGYTF,TGTGCCAGCAGCCAATTCCCCATAACAGGGAAGGGCTACACCTTC
-,TRBV27,TRBJ2-1,-,CASSFAGRMSYNEQFF,TGTGCCAGCAGTTTCGCGGGCAGAATGTCTTACAATGAGCAGTTCTTC
-,TRBV13,TRBJ2-6,many,CASSPGATGANVLTF,TGTGCCAGCAGCCCAGGGGCGACTGGGGCCAACGTCCTGACTTTC
-,TRBV20-1,TRBJ2-7,few,CSASGTYEQYF,TGCAGTGCTTCTGGAACCTACGAGCAGTACTTC
-,TRBV10-3,TRBJ2-2,few,CAIGTKNTGELFF,TGTGCCATCGGGACAAAGAACACCGGGGAGCTGTTTTTT
-,TRBV7-9,TRBJ2-1,-,CASSFLTDPSYNEQFF,TGTGCCAGCAGCTTTTTGACCGATCCCTCCTACAATGAGCAGTTCTTC
-,TRBV20-1,TRBJ2-1,-,CSARGGTEQFF,TGCAGTGCTAGAGGGGGCACTGAGCAGTTCTTC
TRBD2,TRBV7-9,TRBJ2-7,few,CASSLGLVREGTYEQYF,TGTGCCAGCAGCTTAGGCCTCGTACGGGAGGGTACCTACGAGCAGTACTTC
-,TRBV19,TRBJ2-5,-,CASSIAGVSETQYF,TGTGCCAGTAGTATAGCGGGGGTATCAGAGACCCAGTACTTC
-,TRBV4-2,TRBJ2-1,-,CASSQEVQKYNEQFF,TGTGCCAGCAGCCAAGAGGTCCAGAAGTACAATGAGCAGTTCTTC
-,TRBV27,TRBJ1-1,-,CASSLSRVNTEAFF,TGTGCCAGCAGTTTGTCCCGGGTTAACACTGAAGCTTTCTTT
-,TRBV14,TRBJ2-7,few,CASSLGWNEQYF,TGTGCCAGCAGCCTAGGATGGAACGAGCAGTACTTC
-,TRBV11-2,TRBJ2-1,-,CASSLRRGTEYNEQFF,TGTGCCAGCAGCTTACGCCGAGGGACCGAATACAATGAGCAGTTCTTC
TRBD1,TRBV4-2,TRBJ1-2,few,CASSQESGQGDKGRLTNYGYTF,TGTGCCAGCAGCCAAGAATCGGGACAGGGTGATAAGGGGCGCCTGACTAACTATGGCTACACCTTC